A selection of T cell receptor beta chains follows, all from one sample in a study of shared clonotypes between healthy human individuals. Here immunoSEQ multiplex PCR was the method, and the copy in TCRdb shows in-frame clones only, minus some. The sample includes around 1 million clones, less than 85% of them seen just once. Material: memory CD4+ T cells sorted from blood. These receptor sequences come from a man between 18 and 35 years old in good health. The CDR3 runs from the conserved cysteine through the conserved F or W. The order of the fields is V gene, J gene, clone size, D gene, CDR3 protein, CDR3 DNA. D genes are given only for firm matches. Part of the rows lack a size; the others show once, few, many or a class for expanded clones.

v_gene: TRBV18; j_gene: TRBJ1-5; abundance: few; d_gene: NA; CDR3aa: CASSPDGNQPQHF; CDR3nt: TGTGCCAGCTCACCAGATGGGAATCAGCCCCAGCATTTT
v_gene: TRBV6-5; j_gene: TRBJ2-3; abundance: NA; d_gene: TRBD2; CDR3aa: CASSYSTSGGQYF; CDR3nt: TGTGCCAGCAGTTACTCGACTAGCGGGGGGCAGTATTTT
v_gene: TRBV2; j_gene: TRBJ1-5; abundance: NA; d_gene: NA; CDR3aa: CASGSNSNQPQHF; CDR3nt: TGTGCCAGCGGCAGCAATAGCAATCAGCCCCAGCATTTT
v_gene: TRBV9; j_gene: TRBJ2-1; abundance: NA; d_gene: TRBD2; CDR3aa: CASSGGTSGSYEQFF; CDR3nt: TGTGCCAGCAGCGGGGGGACTAGCGGGAGCTATGAGCAGTTCTTC
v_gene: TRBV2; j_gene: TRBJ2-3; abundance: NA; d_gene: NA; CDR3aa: CASKSLEGTDTQYF; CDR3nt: TGTGCCAGCAAATCCCTAGAAGGGACAGATACGCAGTATTTT
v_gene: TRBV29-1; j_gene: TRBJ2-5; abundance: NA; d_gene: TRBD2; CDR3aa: CSVGGSTGQETQYF; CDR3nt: TGCAGCGTGGGCGGGAGTACCGGGCAGGAGACCCAGTACTTC
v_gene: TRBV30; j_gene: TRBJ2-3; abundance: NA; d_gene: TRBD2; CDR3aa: CASSGRTDTQYF; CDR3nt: TGTGCCTCTAGCGGACGCACAGATACGCAGTATTTT
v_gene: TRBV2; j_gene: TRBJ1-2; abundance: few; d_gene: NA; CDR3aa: CASSVVSYYGYTF; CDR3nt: TGTGCCAGCAGTGTGGTCAGCTACTATGGCTACACCTTC
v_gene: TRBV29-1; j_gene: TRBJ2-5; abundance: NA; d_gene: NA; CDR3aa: CSVERDLPLETQYF; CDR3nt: TGCAGCGTTGAGAGGGACCTACCCCTAGAGACCCAGTACTTC
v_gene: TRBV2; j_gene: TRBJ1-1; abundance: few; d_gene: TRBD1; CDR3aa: CASSPRQGGNTEAFF; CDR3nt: TGTGCCAGCAGCCCTAGACAGGGCGGGAACACTGAAGCTTTCTTT
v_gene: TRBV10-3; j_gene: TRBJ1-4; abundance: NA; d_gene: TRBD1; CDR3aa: CATSDRDRGNEKLFF; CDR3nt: TGTGCCACAAGTGACCGGGACAGGGGAAATGAAAAACTGTTTTTT
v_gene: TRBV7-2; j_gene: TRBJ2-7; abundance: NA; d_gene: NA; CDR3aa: CASSLGQIGSYEQYF; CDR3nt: TGTGCCAGCAGCTTAGGTCAAATCGGCTCCTACGAGCAGTACTTC
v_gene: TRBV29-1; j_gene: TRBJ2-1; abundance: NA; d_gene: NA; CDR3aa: CSVVEVSYNEQFF; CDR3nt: TGCAGCGTTGTTGAGGTCTCCTACAATGAGCAGTTCTTC
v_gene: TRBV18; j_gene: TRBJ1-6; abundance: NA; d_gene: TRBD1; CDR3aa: CASSLSGTGPNSPLHF; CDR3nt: TGTGCCAGCTCACTCTCCGGGACAGGGCCCAATTCACCCCTCCACTTT
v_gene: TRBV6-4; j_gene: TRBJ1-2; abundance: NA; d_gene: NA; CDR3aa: CASSDTNTRVRGYTF; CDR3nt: TGTGCCAGCAGTGACACAAATACCAGGGTGCGGGGCTACACCTTC
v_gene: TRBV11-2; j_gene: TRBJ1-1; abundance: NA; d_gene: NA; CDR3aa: CASSLVGTEAFF; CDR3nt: TGTGCCAGCAGTCTGGTCGGAACTGAAGCTTTCTTT
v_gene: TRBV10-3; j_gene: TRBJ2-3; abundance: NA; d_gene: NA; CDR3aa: CAISESGYSTDTQYF; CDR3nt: TGTGCCATCAGTGAGTCAGGGTATAGCACAGATACGCAGTATTTT
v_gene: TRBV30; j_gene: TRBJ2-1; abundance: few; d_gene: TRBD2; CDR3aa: CAWTTSGRAGVDEQFF; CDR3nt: TGTGCCTGGACAACTAGCGGGAGGGCCGGCGTCGATGAGCAGTTCTTC
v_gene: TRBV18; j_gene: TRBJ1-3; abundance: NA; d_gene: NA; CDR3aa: CASSPSPPSSGNTIYF; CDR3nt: TGTGCCAGCTCACCCTCCCCGCCATCCTCTGGAAACACCATATATTTT
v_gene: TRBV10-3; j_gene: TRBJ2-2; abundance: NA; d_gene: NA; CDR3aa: CAISQVETTGELFF; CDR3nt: TGTGCCATCAGCCAAGTCGAAACCACCGGGGAGCTGTTTTTT
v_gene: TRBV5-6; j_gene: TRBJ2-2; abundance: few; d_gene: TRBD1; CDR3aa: CASTKQGIGTGELFF; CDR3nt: TGTGCCAGCACCAAACAGGGGATTGGAACCGGGGAGCTGTTTTTT
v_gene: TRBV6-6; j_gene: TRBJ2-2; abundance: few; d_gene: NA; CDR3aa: CASRVRGISTGELFF; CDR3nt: TGTGCCAGCAGAGTCAGGGGTATTAGCACCGGGGAGCTGTTTTTT
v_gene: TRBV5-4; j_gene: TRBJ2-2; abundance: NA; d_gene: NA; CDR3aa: CASSLRWNTGELFF; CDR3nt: TGTGCCAGCAGCTTGCGCTGGAACACCGGGGAGCTGTTTTTT
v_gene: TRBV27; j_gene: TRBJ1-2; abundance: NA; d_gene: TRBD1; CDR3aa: CASSYGTGPSYGYTF; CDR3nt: TGTGCCAGCAGTTATGGGACAGGGCCATCCTATGGCTACACCTTC
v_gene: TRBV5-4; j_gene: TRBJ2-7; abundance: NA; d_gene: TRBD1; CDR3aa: CASRVTGTYEQYF; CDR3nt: TGTGCCAGCAGGGTGACAGGGACCTACGAGCAGTACTTC
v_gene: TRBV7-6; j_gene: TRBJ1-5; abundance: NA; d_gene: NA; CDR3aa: CASSLSLEGISNQPQHF; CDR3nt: TGTGCCAGCAGCTTAAGTTTAGAGGGGATAAGCAATCAGCCCCAGCATTTT
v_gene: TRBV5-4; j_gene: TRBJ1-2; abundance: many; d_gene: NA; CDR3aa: CASSLAARGGYGYTF; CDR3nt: TGTGCCAGCAGCTTGGCGGCCAGGGGAGGGTATGGCTACACCTTC
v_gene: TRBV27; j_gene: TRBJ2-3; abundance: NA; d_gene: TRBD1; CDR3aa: CASSWPGQGHTQYF; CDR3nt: TGTGCCAGCAGTTGGCCGGGACAGGGGCATACGCAGTATTTT
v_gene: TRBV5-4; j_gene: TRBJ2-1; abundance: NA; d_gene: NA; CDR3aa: CASSFAGQANNEQFF; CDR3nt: TGTGCCAGCAGCTTTGCAGGTCAAGCTAACAATGAGCAGTTCTTC
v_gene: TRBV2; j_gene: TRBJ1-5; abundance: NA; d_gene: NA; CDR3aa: CASSTGQGDQPQHF; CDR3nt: TGTGCCAGCAGCACGGGCCAGGGAGATCAGCCCCAGCATTTT
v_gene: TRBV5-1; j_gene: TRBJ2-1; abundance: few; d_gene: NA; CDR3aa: CASSSYRDQYNEQFF; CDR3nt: TGCGCCAGCAGCTCTTACCGGGACCAATACAATGAGCAGTTCTTC
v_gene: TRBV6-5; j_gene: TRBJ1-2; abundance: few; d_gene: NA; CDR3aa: CASSYSGAGYGYTF; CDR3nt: TGTGCCAGCAGTTACTCGGGGGCAGGGTATGGCTACACCTTC
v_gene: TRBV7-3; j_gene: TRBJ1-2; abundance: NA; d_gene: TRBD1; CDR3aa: CASSSGTGRDGYTF; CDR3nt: TGTGCCAGCAGCTCCGGGACAGGGAGGGATGGCTACACCTTC
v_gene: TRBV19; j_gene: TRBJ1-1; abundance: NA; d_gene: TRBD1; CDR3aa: CASRHNTGGVTEAFF; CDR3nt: TGTGCCAGTAGGCACAATACAGGGGGCGTCACTGAAGCTTTCTTT
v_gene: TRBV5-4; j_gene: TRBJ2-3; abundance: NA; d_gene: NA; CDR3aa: CASSLEGWTDTQYF; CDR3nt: TGTGCCAGCAGCTTGGAAGGGTGGACAGATACGCAGTATTTT
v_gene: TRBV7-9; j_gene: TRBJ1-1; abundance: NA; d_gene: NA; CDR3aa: CASSSPLAGEVKTEAFF; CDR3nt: TGTGCCAGCAGCTCTCCATTAGCAGGGGAGGTAAAGACTGAAGCTTTCTTT
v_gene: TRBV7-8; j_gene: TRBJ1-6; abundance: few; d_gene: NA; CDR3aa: CASSLRTEPPLHF; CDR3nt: TGTGCCAGCAGCTTGAGGACAGAGCCACCCCTCCACTTT
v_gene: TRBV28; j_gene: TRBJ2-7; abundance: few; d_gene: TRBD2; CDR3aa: CASTPGGIHSMISSYEQYF; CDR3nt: TGTGCCAGCACCCCCGGGGGGATACATAGCATGATTAGCTCCTACGAGCAGTACTTC
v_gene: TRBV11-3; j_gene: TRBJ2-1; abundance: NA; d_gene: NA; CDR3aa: CASSRHTSSYNEQFF; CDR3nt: TGTGCCAGCAGTCGACATACTAGCTCCTACAATGAGCAGTTCTTC
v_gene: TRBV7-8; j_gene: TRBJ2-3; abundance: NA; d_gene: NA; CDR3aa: CASSDAAGPSTDTQYF; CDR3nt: TGTGCCAGCAGCGACGCGGCAGGACCTAGCACAGATACGCAGTATTTT
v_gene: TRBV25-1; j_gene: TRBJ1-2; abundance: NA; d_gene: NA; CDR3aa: CASSLGYGYTF; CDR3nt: TGTGCCAGCAGTCTGGGCTATGGCTACACCTTC
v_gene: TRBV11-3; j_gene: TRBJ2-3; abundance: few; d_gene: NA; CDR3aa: CASSDPSISTQYF; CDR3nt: TGTGCCAGCAGCGACCCCAGCATTAGTACGCAGTATTTT
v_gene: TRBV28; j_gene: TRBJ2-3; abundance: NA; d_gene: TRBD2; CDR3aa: CVAQKSGAAGTEYF; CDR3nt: TGTGTCGCCCAAAAAAGCGGGGCAGCGGGGACTGAGTATTTT
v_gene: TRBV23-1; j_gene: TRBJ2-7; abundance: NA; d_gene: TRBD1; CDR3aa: CASSQSDSMDRGDSYEQYF; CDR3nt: TGCGCCAGCAGTCAATCCGACTCTATGGACAGGGGGGACTCCTACGAGCAGTACTTC
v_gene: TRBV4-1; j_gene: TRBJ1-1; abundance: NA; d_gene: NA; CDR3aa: CASSQGPRTEAFF; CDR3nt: TGCGCCAGCAGCCAAGGGCCACGGACTGAAGCTTTCTTT
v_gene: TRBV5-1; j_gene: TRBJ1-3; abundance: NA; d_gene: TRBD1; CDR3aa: CASSSGQGFAGNTIYF; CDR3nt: TGCGCCAGCAGCTCAGGACAGGGTTTCGCTGGAAACACCATATATTTT
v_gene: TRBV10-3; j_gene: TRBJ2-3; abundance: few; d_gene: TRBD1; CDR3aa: CAISEGTGSTDTQYF; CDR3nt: TGTGCCATCAGTGAGGGGACAGGGAGCACAGATACGCAGTATTTT
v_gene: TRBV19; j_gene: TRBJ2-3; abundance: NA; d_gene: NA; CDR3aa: CASSIGNRAWDTQYF; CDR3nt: TGTGCCAGTAGTATAGGAAACAGGGCCTGGGATACGCAGTATTTT
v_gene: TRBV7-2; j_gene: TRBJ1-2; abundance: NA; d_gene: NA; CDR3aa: CASSSRDIGWGGYTF; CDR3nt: TGTGCCAGCAGCTCCCGGGACATTGGGTGGGGTGGCTACACCTTC
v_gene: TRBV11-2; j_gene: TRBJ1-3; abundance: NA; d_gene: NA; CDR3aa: CASSLGGPGNTIYF; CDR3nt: TGTGCCAGCAGCTTAGGCGGACCTGGAAACACCATATATTTT
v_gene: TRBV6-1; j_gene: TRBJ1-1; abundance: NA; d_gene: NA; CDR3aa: CASTMGGNSGTEAFF; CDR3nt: TGTGCCAGCACCATGGGGGGGAATTCGGGCACTGAAGCTTTCTTT
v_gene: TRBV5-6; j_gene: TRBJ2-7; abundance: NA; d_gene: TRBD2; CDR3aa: CASSLLSSGRTYEQYF; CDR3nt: TGTGCCAGCAGCTTGTTATCTAGCGGGAGGACCTACGAGCAGTACTTC
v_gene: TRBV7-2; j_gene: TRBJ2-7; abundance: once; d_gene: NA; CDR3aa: CASSLPQGNVQYF; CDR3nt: TGTGCCAGCAGCTTACCCCAGGGGAACGTGCAGTACTTC